The 24 T cell receptor beta chains reported below all come from one sample, sequenced in a study of T cells after posttransplantation cyclophosphamide. Profiling relied on immunoSEQ multiplex PCR, and the TCRdb table lists in-frame clones only, not all of them. The sample contains around 39,000 clones, none occurring once; about 1.2% lies in the top ten. Sequencing was done on a sample of PBMCs. The receptors shown here come from a girl aged 10 to 17 in good health, CMV-negative, and a related stem cell transplant donor.

The gene calls are TRBV11-2 and TRBJ1-1, with TRBD1 identical over 9 bases. CDR1 and CDR2 from the germline V gene are SGHAT and FQNNGV. The CDR3 length is 15 residues. The trim removed 3 bases at V and 0 bases at J, leaving 2 bases unmatched. The CDR3 spells CASSLGQGMNTEAFF. The CDR3 DNA sequence: TGTGCCAGCAGCTTGGGACAGGGCATGAACACTGAAGCTTTCTTT.

This clone was found many times. The CDR3 region has the DNA TGTGCCAGCAGCCGAATAACTAGCGGGAACTACGAGCAGTACTTC. Translating it yields CASSRITSGNYEQYF. The V call is TRBV11-2, the J call TRBJ2-7, with 10 bases lining up with TRBD2. CDR1 and CDR2 from the germline V gene are SGHAT and FQNNGV. CDR3 length: 15 residues. The V segment lost 5 bases and the J segment 3 bases; nucleotides outside the gene matches: 7. Supplemented by reference TRBV11-2 and TRBJ2-7, the full variable domain reads EAGVAQSPRYKIIEKRQSVAFWCNPISGHATLYWYQQILGQGPKLLIQFQNNGVVDDSQLPKDRFSAERLKGVDSTLKIQPAKLEDSAVYLCASSRITSGNYEQYFGPGTRLTVT.

This clone came up a few times. The chain uses TRBV4-3 and TRBJ2-1; 9 nucleotides agree with TRBD2. The CDR3 extends over 17 amino acids. J lost 5 bases, V lost 2 bases, and 10 bases had no gene match. Germline values: CDR1 LGHNA, CDR2 YSLEER. The CDR3, as DNA: TGCGCCAGCAGCCAATTCCTGACTAGCGGACTCAACAATGAGCAGTTCTTC. Its translation: CASSQFLTSGLNNEQFF.

This clone was detected many times. J is TRBJ2-5 and V is TRBV10-3; TRBD1 is a possible D gene (6 bases). This CDR3 has 15 amino acids. Looked up from germline, CDR1 is ENHRY and CDR2 is SYGVKD. The V end lost 0 bases, the J end lost 2 bases, and 10 bases lay between the germline ends. CDR3 sequence (DNA): TGTGCCATCAGTGAGTCTGGGGGCAGACAAGAGACCCAGTACTTC. Residues: CAISESGGRQETQYF.

This clone was seen a few times. This sequence joins TRBV9 and TRBJ1-2; TRBD1 aligns across 8 bases. Germline V lookup: CDR1 SGDLS, CDR2 YYNGEE. The CDR3 totals 15 residues. V lost 0 bases to trimming and J lost 2 bases; unmatched junction nucleotides: 3. CDR3 amino acids: CASSVGTGGNYGYTF. Written as DNA, the CDR3 is TGTGCCAGCAGCGTAGGTACAGGGGGGAACTATGGCTACACCTTC.

This clone showed up many times. The V gene is TRBV9, the J gene TRBJ2-7, with 7 bases that match TRBD1. Losses at the gene ends were 5 bases for V and 0 bases for J; bases not matched to a gene: 11. CDR1 is SGDLS, CDR2 YYNGEE, per germline. The CDR3 covers 16 residues. The CDR3 is CASSKRWDSDSYEQYF. In DNA, the CDR3 is TGTGCCAGCAGTAAGAGGTGGGACAGCGACTCCTACGAGCAGTACTTC. Combining the CDR3 with reference TRBV9 and TRBJ2-7 gives the whole variable domain DSGVTQTPKHLITATGQRVTLRCSPRSGDLSVYWYQQSLDQGLQFLIQYYNGEERAKGNILERFSAQQFPDLHSELNLSSLELGDSALYFCASSKRWDSDSYEQYFGPGTRLTVT.

Many counts were recorded for this clone. The J gene is TRBJ1-6, the V gene TRBV5-4; 8 bases agree with TRBD1. In germline, CDR1 is SGHNT, CDR2 YYREEE (reference sequence). The trim removed 10 bases at V and 1 base at J, leaving 7 bases unmatched. The CDR3 spans 15 residues. The CDR3 loop reads CAGSRQGSYNSPLHF. In DNA, the CDR3 is TGTGCCGGATCCAGACAGGGGTCCTATAATTCACCCCTCCACTTT.

This clone was counted ten times or more. The chain has TRBV30 and TRBJ1-1; no clear D. With 0 bases removed from V and 0 bases from J, the gap between germline ends came to 5 bases. CDR1 and CDR2 (germline): GTSNPN, SVGIG (reference sequence). The CDR3 spans 13 residues. CDR3 region: CAWSVSVNTEAFF. DNA of the CDR3: TGTGCCTGGAGTGTGTCTGTGAACACTGAAGCTTTCTTT.

This clone was counted at least ten times. V usage is TRBV14 and J usage is TRBJ2-7, with TRBD1 matching 8 bases. The CDR3 sequence is 20 residues long. J lost 0 bases, V lost 1 base, and 17 bases had no gene match. Per germline, CDR1 SGHDN and CDR2 FVKESK. The CDR3 sequence is CASSQVLALQGVLYSYEQYF. CDR3 nucleotide sequence: TGTGCCAGCAGCCAAGTTTTAGCACTACAGGGGGTCTTGTACTCCTACGAGCAGTACTTC.

The V call is TRBV30, the J call TRBJ1-4; 12 bases match TRBD1. The CDR3 runs to 15 residues. Germline assignment: CDR1 GTSNPN and CDR2 SVGIG (reference sequence). V trimming: 4 bases; J trimming: 7 bases; junction bases outside the gene matches: 7. CDR3 in amino acids: CAWTPLGQGAEKLFF. The CDR3 coding sequence is TGTGCCTGGACACCCCTGGGACAGGGGGCTGAAAAACTGTTTTTT.

Many counts were recorded for this clone. J is TRBJ2-1 and V is TRBV27; TRBD2 might be the D (6 bases). Trimming took off 4 bases at V and 0 bases at J, with 16 bases between the two ends. This CDR3 has 17 amino acids. Germline CDR1 reads MNHEY; CDR2 reads SMNVEV (reference sequence). The CDR3 protein is CASSSAPPTSSYNEQFF. CDR3 in DNA: TGTGCCAGCAGTTCGGCCCCCCCGACTAGCTCCTACAATGAGCAGTTCTTC.

This clone appeared a few times. V is TRBV9 and J is TRBJ1-1, with TRBD1 matching 12 bases. CDR3 length: 19 amino acids. Germline-derived CDR1 and CDR2 are SGDLS and YYNGEE. The V segment lost 0 bases and the J segment 4 bases; nucleotides outside the gene matches: 13. The CDR3, as DNA: TGTGCCAGCAGCGTAGGGGTGGGGGACAGGGGGCGATGGACCACTGAAGCTTTCTTT. Translating it yields CASSVGVGDRGRWTTEAFF. The whole variable domain, remainder taken from reference TRBV9 and TRBJ1-1, is DSGVTQTPKHLITATGQRVTLRCSPRSGDLSVYWYQQSLDQGLQFLIQYYNGEERAKGNILERFSAQQFPDLHSELNLSSLELGDSALYFCASSVGVGDRGRWTTEAFFGQGTRLTVV.

This clone qualifies as medium-sized (0.01 to 0.1%). The chain uses TRBV19 and TRBJ1-3; a weak D match, TRBD1 (6 bases). Germline V gene lookup returns CDR1 LNHDA and CDR2 SQIVND (reference sequence). There are 15 residues in the CDR3. The V gene lost 1 base and the J gene lost 4 bases, with 11 bases spanning the gap. In DNA form, the CDR3 reads TGTGCCAGTAGTATAGTGGGGACACCCGGAAACACCATATATTTT. Translating gives CASSIVGTPGNTIYF.

This clone was found a few times. The chain carries TRBV29-1 and TRBJ1-2; 10 bases are a match to TRBD1. Germline V lookup: CDR1 SQVTM, CDR2 ANQGSEA. CDR3 length: 15 residues. The J segment lost 5 bases and the V segment lost 3 bases, leaving 9 bases of the junction unmatched. The CDR3 protein is CSVEGDDRGHYGYTF. DNA of the CDR3: TGCAGCGTTGAGGGTGATGACAGGGGGCATTATGGCTACACCTTC.

V gene TRBV7-3 combines with J gene TRBJ2-3; 7 nucleotides agree with TRBD2. The CDR3 covers 14 residues. V was clipped by 5 bases and J by 2 bases; unmatched bases: 4. The germline CDR1 and CDR2 sequences are SGHTA and FQGTGA. The CDR3: CASSLGGVTDTQYF. In DNA, the CDR3 is TGTGCCAGCAGCCTGGGGGGGGTCACAGATACGCAGTATTTT.

This clone appeared many times. This CDR3 is also generated by other DNA sequences in the sample. The rearrangement joins TRBV5-1 to TRBJ1-1; tentatively, D is TRBD1 (5 bases). The CDR3 extends over 14 amino acids. V lost 0 bases to trimming and J lost 6 bases, with 12 bases between them. The V gene's germline CDR1 is SGHRS and CDR2 YFSETQ. CDR3 protein: CASSLAIDSAEAFF. In DNA, the CDR3 is TGCGCCAGCAGCTTGGCCATAGACAGTGCTGAAGCTTTCTTT. Full variable domain (outside the CDR3, taken from reference TRBV5-1 and TRBJ1-1): KAGVTQTPRYLIKTRGQQVTLSCSPISGHRSVSWYQQTPGQGLQFLFEYFSETQRNKGNFPGRFSGRQFSNSRSEMNVSTLELGDSALYLCASSLAIDSAEAFFGQGTRLTVV.

This clone was observed many times. The gene calls are TRBV2 and TRBJ1-2; tentatively, D is TRBD1 (5 bases). Germline V gene sequence: CDR1 SNHLY, CDR2 FYNNEI. The V gene lost 2 bases and the J gene lost 5 bases, with 9 bases spanning the gap. CDR3 length: 13 amino acids. The CDR3 DNA reads TGTGCCAGCAGTGAACGGGGGGAATATGGCTACACCTTC. Translated: CASSERGEYGYTF.

This clone was recorded at least ten times. This chain connects TRBV12-5 to TRBJ2-2; no reliable D call. Trimming removed 3 bases from V and 5 bases from J, with 7 bases in between. Germline CDR1 reads LGHNT; CDR2 reads FRNRAP. This CDR3 is 13 amino acids long. CDR3 nucleotides: TGTGCTAGTGGTTTACTCCATACCGGGGAGCTGTTTTTT. As protein: CASGLLHTGELFF.

This clone has more than one count but fewer than ten. The gene calls are TRBV28 and TRBJ2-7, with a weak D call TRBD2 (6 bases). CDR3 length: 16 amino acids. V was trimmed by 7 bases and J by 2 bases, leaving 21 bases between them. Germline V gene sequence: CDR1 MDHEN, CDR2 SYDVKM. CDR3 bases: TGTGCCAGCATCGGGCGGGACTCCGCCAAGGCCTACGAGCAGTACTTC. Its protein is CASIGRDSAKAYEQYF.

This clone was observed at least ten times. The chain joins TRBV28 to TRBJ1-1, with TRBD1 identical over 7 bases. This CDR3 is 12 amino acids long. Looked up from germline, CDR1 is MDHEN and CDR2 is SYDVKM. V was pared by 10 bases and J by 11 bases, with 13 bases of the junction left unmatched. The CDR3 region is CATRTGNLRAFF. CDR3 DNA sequence: TGTGCCACCCGGACAGGAAATCTAAGGGCTTTCTTT.

This clone was found many times. The chain links TRBV5-1 to TRBJ1-2; D may be TRBD1 (6 bases). Germline lookup yields CDR1 SGHRS and CDR2 YFSETQ. The ends were cut back, 4 bases at V and 4 bases at J, with 14 bases in the middle. CDR3 size: 14 residues. The CDR3 DNA follows: TGCGCCAGCAGCCCCGGGGGGGGCTTCTATGGCTACACCTTC. Translating gives CASSPGGGFYGYTF.

The V gene is TRBV7-8, the J gene TRBJ1-2; 11 bases are a match to TRBD1. CDR3 size: 16 residues. J gave up 3 bases and V 5 bases, and 8 bases lay outside the gene matches. Germline V lookup: CDR1 SGHVS, CDR2 FQNEAQ. The CDR3 sequence is CASSPTDRGLYYGYTF. CDR3 coding DNA: TGTGCCAGCAGCCCCACGGACAGGGGGCTGTACTATGGCTACACCTTC.

This clone was found many times. This chain uses TRBV7-2 with TRBJ1-5; the match to TRBD1 covers 7 bases. Germline loops: CDR1 SGHTA, CDR2 FQGNSA. The CDR3 runs 16 residues. Trimming at V came to 5 bases and at J to 0 bases, leaving 7 bases not matched to a gene. The CDR3 nucleotides are TGTGCCAGCAGCAACCCGACAGGGCATAGCAATCAGCCCCAGCATTTT. It encodes CASSNPTGHSNQPQHF. The whole variable domain, filled in from reference TRBV7-2 and TRBJ1-5, reads GAGVSQSPSNKVTEKGKDVELRCDPISGHTALYWYRQSLGQGLEFLIYFQGNSAPDKSGLPSDRFSAERTGGSVSTLTIQRTQQEDSAVYLCASSNPTGHSNQPQHFGDGTRLSIL.

This clone occurred many times. The rearrangement joins TRBV4-1 to TRBJ1-5; D not resolved. Germline V lookup: CDR1 MGHRA, CDR2 YSYEKL. Trimming removed 4 bases at V and 0 bases at J, with 10 bases between. CDR3 length equals 15 residues. DNA for the CDR3: TGCGCCAGCAGCCCAGACGGTAATAGCAATCAGCCCCAGCATTTT. Its protein is CASSPDGNSNQPQHF.